Listed below are T cell receptor beta chains from one sample, sequenced in a study of Graves' ophthalmopathy and Graves' hyperthyroidism. MiXCR, run by TCRdb on the multiplex PCR reads, gives a single entry per CDR3 protein. The table has hundreds of thousands of distinct CDR3 sequences, about a fifth seen once. Input material: peripheral blood. These receptors originate from a woman aged 18-35 years with stable Graves' hyperthyroidism. Some clones in this sample may be carry-over from other donors' samples. The CDR3 runs from the conserved cysteine through the conserved F or W. Fields, in order: V gene, J gene, clone size, D gene, CDR3 protein, CDR3 DNA. The D gene is left open where the match is weak. The size field is filled for only some rows; it gives once, few, many or a size class.

>TRBV6-5|TRBJ1-2|few|-
CASSYSIGRDGYTF
TGTGCCAGCAGTTACTCGATTGGTAGGGATGGCTACACCTTC
>TRBV6-1|TRBJ2-7|many|TRBD1
CASRDRLYEQYF
TGTGCCAGCAGGGACAGGTTGTACGAGCAGTACTTC
>TRBV27|TRBJ1-3|many|-
CASSLRAGNTIYF
TGTGCCAGCAGTTTGAGGGCTGGAAACACCATATATTTT
>TRBV7-3|TRBJ1-1|-|-
CASSLGPGMNTEAFF
TGTGCCAGCAGCTTAGGGCCGGGTATGAACACTGAAGCTTTCTTT
>TRBV6-5|TRBJ1-1|many|-
CASSYVQGTEAFF
TGTGCCAGCAGTTACGTACAGGGTACTGAAGCTTTCTTT
>TRBV2|TRBJ1-1|many|TRBD1
CASSMGQPEAFF
TGTGCCAGCAGCATGGGACAGCCTGAAGCTTTCTTT
>TRBV12-3/TRBV12-4|TRBJ1-1|many|TRBD1
CASSFRQGDTEAFF
TGTGCCAGCAGTTTCCGGCAGGGGGACACTGAAGCTTTCTTT
>TRBV20-1|TRBJ1-6|many|-
CSANRATYNSPLHF
TGCAGTGCTAACAGGGCAACCTATAATTCACCCCTCCACTTT
>TRBV7-8|TRBJ2-7|many|-
CASSSPPDNSYEQYF
TGTGCCAGCAGTTCCCCCCCGGACAACTCCTACGAGCAGTACTTC
>TRBV6-5|TRBJ1-1|many|-
CASSYSPVNTEAFF
TGTGCCAGCAGTTACTCTCCGGTGAACACTGAAGCTTTCTTT
>TRBV11-2|TRBJ1-6|-|-
CASSLADYNSPLHF
TGTGCCAGCAGCTTAGCTGACTATAATTCACCCCTCCACTTT
>TRBV11-2|TRBJ2-7|many|-
CASSGSLAGYPYEQYF
TGTGCCAGCAGTGGGAGCCTAGCAGGATACCCCTACGAGCAGTACTTC
>TRBV4-2|TRBJ1-2|many|TRBD1
CASSSSDRDGYTF
TGTGCCAGCAGCTCGTCGGACAGGGATGGCTACACCTTC
>TRBV30|TRBJ1-1|-|-
CAWSLQENTEAFF
TGTGCCTGGAGCCTACAGGAGAACACTGAAGCTTTCTTT
>TRBV6-5|TRBJ1-1|-|-
CASGRIQAFF
TGTGCCAGCGGTCGGATTCAAGCTTTCTTT
>TRBV10-3|TRBJ1-1|-|-
CAIRGAPETEAFF
TGTGCCATTAGGGGGGCCCCGGAGACTGAAGCTTTCTTT
>TRBV27|TRBJ1-2|-|TRBD1
CASSILGGGTGSDGYTF
TGTGCCAGCAGTATACTCGGTGGTGGGACAGGGTCGGATGGCTACACCTTC
>TRBV6-1|TRBJ2-5|-|TRBD1
CASRGQGAWSSETQYF
TGTGCCAGCAGGGGACAGGGGGCTTGGAGTTCGGAGACCCAGTACTTC
>TRBV11-1|TRBJ2-3|few|TRBD2
CASSLTSGDADTQYF
TGTGCCAGCAGCCTGACTAGCGGAGATGCAGATACGCAGTATTTT
>TRBV2|TRBJ2-7|many|-
CASSEGDIAYEQYF
TGTGCCAGCAGTGAAGGGGATATTGCCTACGAGCAGTACTTC
>TRBV5-1|TRBJ2-5|-|-
CASTPGTGQETQYF
TGCGCCAGTACCCCCGGGACGGGTCAAGAGACCCAGTACTTC
>TRBV19|TRBJ1-5|few|-
CASSIGPGTGHQPQHF
TGTGCCAGTAGTATTGGGCCAGGGACTGGGCATCAGCCCCAGCATTTT
>TRBV6-1|TRBJ1-1|-|TRBD1
CASSEGGRGKAFF
TGTGCCAGCAGTGAAGGGGGCAGGGGGAAAGCTTTCTTT
>TRBV12-3/TRBV12-4|TRBJ2-6|many|-
CASERHGANVLTF
TGTGCCAGCGAGCGGCATGGGGCCAACGTCCTGACTTTC
>TRBV6-5|TRBJ2-5|once|-
CASSYQGGAVETQYF
TGTGCCAGCAGTTATCAGGGAGGAGCGGTGGAGACCCAGTACTTC
>TRBV11-1|TRBJ2-2|-|-
CASSNWVGLNTGELFF
TGTGCCAGCAGCAACTGGGTAGGACTGAACACCGGGGAGCTGTTTTTT
>TRBV20-1|TRBJ1-2|many|TRBD1
CSARLGTVRTYYGYTF
TGCAGTGCGCGCCTCGGGACAGTCAGAACCTACTATGGCTACACCTTC
>TRBV3-1|TRBJ1-6|-|-
CASSQVHLGGGERNSPLHF
TGTGCCAGCAGCCAAGTTCACCTTGGGGGCGGCGAACGCAATTCACCCCTCCACTTT
>TRBV29-1|TRBJ2-5|-|-
CSVGKAAEETQYF
TGCAGCGTTGGAAAGGCAGCCGAAGAGACCCAGTACTTC
>TRBV20-1|TRBJ2-7|many|-
CSAYETYEQYF
TGCAGTGCTTATGAAACCTACGAGCAGTACTTC
>TRBV7-2|TRBJ1-6|many|-
CASSLNNYNSPLHF
TGTGCCAGCAGCTTAAACAACTATAATTCACCCCTCCACTTT
>TRBV9|TRBJ2-7|once|-
CASSASPKTVTYEQYF
TGTGCCAGCAGCGCCTCACCTAAGACGGTGACCTACGAGCAGTACTTC
>TRBV20-1|TRBJ2-2|few|-
CSAPRSGNTGELFF
TGCAGTGCACCGAGGAGCGGGAACACCGGGGAGCTGTTTTTT
>TRBV13|TRBJ1-2|many|-
CASSSNRAGYTF
TGTGCCAGCAGCTCTAACAGGGCTGGCTACACCTTC
>TRBV12-3/TRBV12-4|TRBJ1-1|many|-
CASSPPDGWTEAFF
TGTGCCAGCAGTCCGCCGGATGGTTGGACTGAAGCTTTCTTT
>TRBV6-1|TRBJ2-4|-|-
CASSESWTEENIKYF
TGTGCCAGCAGTGAAAGCTGGACAGAAGAAAACATTAAGTACTTC
>TRBV9|TRBJ2-5|-|TRBD1
CASSPPGGGTQYF
TGTGCCAGCAGCCCTCCAGGGGGCGGGACCCAGTACTTC
>TRBV2|TRBJ2-5|many|TRBD1
CASRTGAETQYF
TGTGCCAGCCGGACAGGGGCGGAGACCCAGTACTTC
>TRBV29-1|TRBJ2-2|few|-
CSVDIPHTGELFF
TGCAGCGTTGATATTCCCCACACCGGGGAGCTGTTTTTT
>TRBV4-1|TRBJ1-1|-|TRBD1
CASSQDGEQGVLDTEAFF
TGCGCCAGCAGCCAAGATGGCGAACAGGGGGTACTGGACACTGAAGCTTTCTTT